This TCR beta chain emerged from a study of blood T cell repertoires in COVID-19. Germline V lookup: CDR1 MNHEY, CDR2 SMNVEV (reference sequence). CDR3 size: 14 residues. V lost 3 bases and J lost 5, with 13 bases in between. Under the authors' procedure: How many nucleated cells were present was estimated from reference gene primer amplification. Sequencing was performed with immunoSEQ multiplex PCR; in TCRdb, only in-frame clones are kept and a portion is missing. The V and J calls and clone size come from that table; D and trimming were worked out from the DNA. The profile shows approximately 180,000 clones, 87% of them singletons. Patients at the Seattle site were enrolled during active infection and followed longitudinally.

The rearrangement links TRBV27 to TRBJ1-1; weak D call: TRBD1 (5 bases). The specimen sequenced was peripheral blood. This TCR was sampled from a woman in her 70s with COVID-19, enrolled during active disease. The CDR3 coding sequence is TGTGCCAGCAGTTTTCGGGGGAGGGGAACTGAAGCTTTCTTT. This gives the protein CASSFRGRGTEAFF.